Listed here are 7 T cell receptor beta chains from one sample, sequenced in a study of T-cell reconstitution after alpha-beta-depleted transplantation in children. The TCRbeta library incorporated unique molecular identifiers. Using its own MiXCR run on the PCR reads, TCRdb lists one record per CDR3 protein. The data contain 200,000 to 250,000 distinct CDR3 sequences, around 9.9% of them singletons. Sequenced here: PBMCs, sampled before TCRalphabeta/CD19-depleted stem cell transplant. The origin of the receptors is a child under two years old with acute myeloid leukemia, due to receive a stem cell transplant.

This clonotype was seen many times. The chain has TRBV12-3 or TRBV12-4 and TRBJ1-1, with a weak D call TRBD1 (5 bases). Trimming took 4 bases from V and 1 from J, leaving 7 bases between them. This CDR3 region has 13 residues. CDR3 in amino acids: CASSWGTNTEAFF. CDR3 DNA sequence: TGTGCCAGCAGTTGGGGGACGAACACTGAAGCTTTCTTT.

The chain joins TRBV2 to TRBJ2-3, with D possibly matching TRBD2 (6 bases). V lost 10 bases to trimming and J lost 2 bases, with 19 bases between them. Germline V gene data show CDR1 as SNHLY and CDR2 as FYNNEI. The CDR3 consists of 15 residues. The DNA for the CDR3 is TGTGCCACCCTCAGGGAGGTGACACCCACAGATACGCAGTATTTT. It codes for CATLREVTPTDTQYF.

This clonotype was recorded many times. The chain employs TRBV7-9 and TRBJ2-7, with D perhaps matching TRBD1 or TRBD2 (6 bases each). Germline V lookup: CDR1 SEHNR, CDR2 FQNEAQ (reference sequence). The CDR3 contains 14 residues. V lost 5 bases and J 1 base, leaving 12 bases between the germline ends. The CDR3, as DNA: TGTGCCAGCAGCACCCGAGGGGGGTCCTACGAGCAGTACTTC. Translating gives CASSTRGGSYEQYF.

J is TRBJ1-2 and V is TRBV7-2, with TRBD1 matching 9 bases. This CDR3 is built from 14 residues. V gave up 5 bases and J gave up 6 bases; unmatched junction bases: 7. Germline V gene sequence: CDR1 SGHTA, CDR2 FQGNSA. As DNA, the CDR3 is TGTGCCAGCAGCCCCCCCTGGACAGGGGATGGCTACACCTTC. This sequence encodes CASSPPWTGDGYTF.

Many counts were recorded for this clonotype. V and J are TRBV20-1 and TRBJ2-7; TRBD1 aligns across 8 bases. CDR3 length equals 11 residues. CDR1 and CDR2 from the germline V gene are DFQATT and SNEGSKA (reference sequence). The V segment lost 7 bases and the J segment 6 bases; nucleotides outside the gene matches: 5. The CDR3 is CSVGQGGEQYF. The CDR3 nucleotides are TGCAGTGTTGGACAGGGAGGCGAGCAGTACTTC.

This clonotype was seen repeatedly, ten times or more. This chain connects TRBV7-3 to TRBJ2-1; no clear D gene. Between the trimmed V and J ends, which lost 2 bases and 7 bases, there was a span of 9 bases. Germline assignment: CDR1 SGHTA and CDR2 FQGTGA. CDR3 length: 13 residues. The CDR3: CASSLDSRNEQFF. CDR3 bases: TGTGCCAGCAGCTTAGACTCAAGAAATGAGCAGTTCTTC.

This clonotype has at least ten counts. This chain links TRBV20-1 with TRBJ2-3; 10 bases are shared with TRBD2. Germline values: CDR1 DFQATT, CDR2 SNEGSKA (reference sequence). V shed 4 bases and J 9 bases; nucleotides not matched to a gene: 10. The length of the CDR3 is 14 residues. CDR3 in amino acids: CSATLGTSAGTQYF. The CDR3 DNA is TGCAGTGCTACGTTGGGGACTAGCGCGGGCACGCAGTATTTT.